This T cell receptor beta chain is from a study of blood T cell repertoires in COVID-19. In the study overall: Sites across the United States, Italy and Spain contributed samples from acute and convalescent COVID-19. T cells, B-cell-depleted T cells, or PBMCs provided the cDNA or gDNA that served as material.

Authors' analysis steps: Reference gene primer amplification yielded estimated nucleated cell counts. Sequencing was performed with immunoSEQ multiplex PCR; in TCRdb, only in-frame clones are kept and a portion is missing. That table supplies the V and J calls and clone size; D and trimming were determined from the DNA. The profile shows under 95,000 clones, approximately 87% of them singletons. The CDR3 totals 15 residues. Between the trimmed V and J ends, which lost 2 bases and 4 bases, there was a span of 12 bases. Germline V gene data show CDR1 as MDHEN and CDR2 as SYDVKM. The chain carries TRBV28 and TRBJ1-5; D may be TRBD1 (5 bases). The sequence came from a human donor in a cohort sampled during active COVID-19. Material: peripheral blood. This CDR3 is CASSLGSGGNQPQHF. CDR3 coding DNA: TGTGCCAGCAGTTTAGGGTCCGGGGGAAATCAGCCCCAGCATTTT. Full variable domain (remainder filled in from reference TRBV28 and TRBJ1-5): DVKVTQSSRYLVKRTGEKVFLECVQDMDHENMFWYRQDPGLGLRLIYFSYDVKMKEKGDIPEGYSVSREKKERFSLILESASTNQTSMYLCASSLGSGGNQPQHFGDGTRLSIL.